These 24 T cell receptor beta chains share one sample of origin, sequenced in a study of early T cells in non-severe SARS-CoV-2 infection. One entry per CDR3 protein results from TCRdb running MiXCR on the 5' RACE reads. Seen here are some 51,000 distinct CDR3 sequences, 15% observed once, and the top ten hold about a tenth. Sequencing was performed on whole blood, taken at baseline. The receptors originated from an adult who was a healthcare worker with PCR-confirmed SARS-CoV-2 infection or an uninfected control (not recorded which).

J is TRBJ2-5 and V is TRBV2, with D possibly being TRBD2 (5 bases). Trimming pared 11 bases from V and 2 bases from J, leaving 15 bases between. Germline V gives CDR1 SNHLY, CDR2 FYNNEI. The CDR3 covers 13 residues. CDR3 region: CALRPGEQETQYF. As DNA, the CDR3 is TGTGCCTTAAGGCCCGGGGAACAAGAGACCCAGTACTTC.

This clonotype was seen a handful of times. This rearrangement joins TRBV30 to TRBJ2-3, with D possibly being TRBD2 (5 bases). The CDR3 is 14 amino acids. Germline V lookup: CDR1 GTSNPN, CDR2 SVGIG (reference sequence). Between the trimmed V and J ends, which lost 5 bases and 4 bases, there was a span of 16 bases. CDR3 bases: TGTGCCTGGGGCTCCGGGCTAGCCCCAGATACGCAGTATTTT. Amino acid sequence: CAWGSGLAPDTQYF.

This clonotype has more than one count but fewer than ten. V and J are TRBV28 and TRBJ1-1; the D gene is possibly TRBD1 (5 bases). CDR1 is MDHEN and CDR2 is SYDVKM in the germline V gene. The V gene lost 0 bases and the J gene lost 1 base, with 9 bases spanning the gap. The CDR3 loop spans 15 amino acids. The CDR3 region has the DNA TGTGCCAGCAGTTTATGGGGGACGGAGAACACTGAAGCTTTCTTT. This encodes CASSLWGTENTEAFF.

This clonotype was observed many times. The chain carries TRBV6-1 and TRBJ2-2, with D perhaps being TRBD1 or TRBD2 (5 bases each). The germline gives CDR1 MNHNS, CDR2 SASEGT. The germline V and J ends were trimmed by 4 bases and 0 bases, with 9 bases remaining between them. The CDR3 is 15 amino acids. In nucleotides, the CDR3 is TGTGCCAGCAGTGGAGGGACGACGAACACCGGGGAGCTGTTTTTT. Its translation is CASSGGTTNTGELFF.

V usage is TRBV6-2 or TRBV6-3 and J usage is TRBJ1-1; 10 bases align to TRBD1. Trimming took 4 bases from V and 0 from J; bases not matched to a gene: 5. This CDR3 region has 16 residues. CDR1 is MNHEY, CDR2 SVGEGT, per germline. Here the CDR3 DNA reads TGTGCCAGCAGTTTGAGACAGGGGGCGGTGAACACTGAAGCTTTCTTT. Amino acid sequence: CASSLRQGAVNTEAFF.

The genes are TRBV7-2 and TRBJ2-3; maybe TRBD1 (5 bases). This CDR3 spans 15 amino acids. Looked up from germline, CDR1 is SGHTA and CDR2 is FQGNSA. V gave up 4 bases and J gave up 4 bases, with 15 bases separating them. CDR3 nucleotides: TGTGCCAGCAGCTCCCAGGCCAGGGCCCCAGATACGCAGTATTTT. Protein: CASSSQARAPDTQYF.

The V call is TRBV27, the J call TRBJ2-7; 10 bases line up with TRBD1. CDR3 size: 14 residues. The germline V gene encodes CDR1 MNHEY and CDR2 SMNVEV (reference sequence). V trimming: 6 bases; J trimming: 4 bases; junction bases outside the gene matches: 6. The CDR3 DNA follows: TGTGCCAGCAGCCCCGACAGGGGGCGGTACGAGCAGTACTTC. This translates into CASSPDRGRYEQYF.

This chain joins TRBV5-1 and TRBJ2-3; D unclear. Germline CDR1 SGHRS, CDR2 YFSETQ. With 3 bases removed from V and 5 bases from J, the gap between germline ends came to 13 bases. The CDR3 is 14 residues long. Here the CDR3 reads CASSSTGSRDTQYF. CDR3 in DNA: TGCGCCAGCAGCTCCACGGGTTCGAGAGATACGCAGTATTTT. Full variable domain (rest looked up from reference TRBV5-1 and TRBJ2-3): KAGVTQTPRYLIKTRGQQVTLSCSPISGHRSVSWYQQTPGQGLQFLFEYFSETQRNKGNFPGRFSGRQFSNSRSEMNVSTLELGDSALYLCASSSTGSRDTQYFGPGTRLTVL.

The rearrangement uses TRBV19 and TRBJ1-1; possible D gene TRBD1, 5 bases. Between the trimmed V and J ends, which lost 7 bases and 7 bases, there was a span of 10 bases. The CDR3 has 11 amino acids. CDR1 is LNHDA, CDR2 SQIVND, per germline (reference sequence). CDR3 coding DNA: TGTGCCAGTAACCCTGGGGGTGAAGCTTTCTTT. This gives the protein CASNPGGEAFF.

The sample holds many counts of this clonotype. The genes are TRBV11-2 and TRBJ1-6, with D perhaps matching TRBD1 (5 bases). V lost 0 bases and J lost 10, with 10 bases in between. The CDR3 loop spans 14 amino acids. The germline V gene encodes CDR1 SGHAT and CDR2 FQNNGV. The CDR3 loop reads CASSLEGGTSPLHF. The CDR3 coding sequence is TGTGCCAGCAGCTTAGAGGGGGGGACCTCACCCCTCCACTTT. Complete variable domain (other parts from reference TRBV11-2 and TRBJ1-6): EAGVAQSPRYKIIEKRQSVAFWCNPISGHATLYWYQQILGQGPKLLIQFQNNGVVDDSQLPKDRFSAERLKGVDSTLKIQPAKLEDSAVYLCASSLEGGTSPLHFGNGTRLTVT.

CDR3 coding DNA: TGTGCCAGCAGCTTTACGGGACAGGGGGCAGATACGCAGTATTTT. Its translation is CASSFTGQGADTQYF. The gene calls are TRBV7-8 and TRBJ2-3, with TRBD1 matching over 11 bases. The trim removed 3 bases at V and 4 bases at J, leaving 3 bases unmatched. Looked up from germline, CDR1 is SGHVS and CDR2 is FQNEAQ. The CDR3 contains 15 residues.

The gene calls are TRBV7-6 and TRBJ1-4; D remains ambiguous. Trimming removed 5 bases from V and 0 bases from J, with 10 bases in between. Germline V gene lookup returns CDR1 SGHVS and CDR2 FNYEAQ. This CDR3 has 15 amino acids. CDR3 region: CASSPRGPTNEKLFF. For the CDR3, the DNA is TGTGCCAGCAGCCCCCGAGGCCCAACTAATGAAAAACTGTTTTTT. Full variable domain (missing parts from reference TRBV7-6 and TRBJ1-4): GAGVSQSPRYKVTKRGQDVALRCDPISGHVSLYWYRQALGQGPEFLTYFNYEAQQDKSGLPNDRFSAERPEGSISTLTIQRTEQRDSAMYRCASSPRGPTNEKLFFGSGTQLSVL.

There are a few counts of this clonotype. The chain carries TRBV29-1 and TRBJ2-1, with D possibly called TRBD1 or TRBD2 (5 bases each). Germline CDR1 is SQVTM and CDR2 is ANQGSEA. V lost 6 bases and J lost 5, with 17 bases in between. This CDR3 contains 14 residues. The CDR3 spells CSVAPGRINNEQFF. Written as DNA, the CDR3 is TGCAGCGTCGCCCCGGGACGGATCAACAATGAGCAGTTCTTC.

V usage is TRBV18 and J usage is TRBJ1-1; 7 positions match TRBD1. The CDR3 contains 17 residues. Looked up from germline, CDR1 is KGHSH and CDR2 is LQKENI. Trimming took 1 base from V and 3 from J; bases not matched to a gene: 11. DNA of the CDR3: TGTGCCAGCTCACCACTGCGGGCAGGGGGTCGAGACACTGAAGCTTTCTTT. It codes for CASSPLRAGGRDTEAFF.

This clonotype was picked up many times. The V gene is TRBV12-3 or TRBV12-4, the J gene TRBJ2-1; no reliable D call. Trimming left V 4 bases short and J 7 bases short, with 8 bases between. The CDR3 contains 12 residues. CDR3 coding DNA: TGTGCCAGCAGTTCATCTAGAAATGAGCAGTTCTTC. As protein: CASSSSRNEQFF.

This clonotype appeared many times. The chain recombines TRBV7-9 with TRBJ1-1; D gene ambiguous. This CDR3 has 14 residues. Germline CDR1 and CDR2: SEHNR and FQNEAQ (reference sequence). The ends were cut back, 1 base at V and 1 base at J, with 7 bases in the middle. CDR3 sequence (DNA): TGTGCCAGCAGCTTAGATTCCGAGAACACTGAAGCTTTCTTT. As protein: CASSLDSENTEAFF. Complete variable domain (other parts from reference TRBV7-9 and TRBJ1-1): DTGVSQNPRHKITKRGQNVTFRCDPISEHNRLYWYRQTLGQGPEFLTYFQNEAQLEKSRLLSDRFSAERPKGSFSTLEIQRTEQGDSAMYLCASSLDSENTEAFFGQGTRLTVV.

This chain joins TRBV5-1 and TRBJ2-1; 12 nucleotides align to TRBD2. The CDR3 extends over 15 amino acids. Looked up from germline, CDR1 is SGHRS and CDR2 is YFSETQ. V was pared by 6 bases and J by 1 base, with 2 bases of the junction left unmatched. This CDR3 is CASTLAGGSYNEQFF. CDR3 bases: TGCGCCAGCACCCTAGCGGGGGGGTCCTACAATGAGCAGTTCTTC.

In its sample, this clonotype was seen a few times. The chain is built from TRBV2 and TRBJ2-2; TRBD1 is a possible D gene (5 bases). Looked up from germline, CDR1 is SNHLY and CDR2 is FYNNEI. Trimming removed 0 bases from V and 2 bases from J, with 13 bases in between. This CDR3 spans 17 amino acids. CDR3 nucleotides: TGTGCCAGCAGTGAAGCAGGGGCTATAAGAAACACCGGGGAGCTGTTTTTT. It codes for CASSEAGAIRNTGELFF.

This clonotype came up a few times. The V and J genes are TRBV24-1 and TRBJ1-1; D unclear. Germline CDR1 and CDR2: KGHDR and SFDVKD. Between the trimmed V and J ends, which lost 4 bases and 2 bases, there was a span of 7 bases. The CDR3 consists of 13 residues. CDR3 in DNA: TGTGCCACCAGTGACTATTTAAACACTGAAGCTTTCTTT. Amino acid sequence: CATSDYLNTEAFF.

The chain employs TRBV11-2 and TRBJ1-2; D is perhaps TRBD1 (6 bases). The CDR3 is 14 residues long. The V end lost 7 bases, the J end lost 9 bases, and 21 bases lay between the germline ends. The V gene's germline CDR1 is SGHAT and CDR2 FQNNGV. The CDR3: CASTERRGARSYTF. CDR3 bases: TGTGCCAGCACCGAAAGACGGGGGGCGCGGAGCTACACCTTC.

This clonotype came up a few times. The J gene is TRBJ1-5, the V gene TRBV12-3 or TRBV12-4; D is ambiguous. Between the trimmed V and J ends, which lost 6 bases and 2 bases, there was a span of 11 bases. This CDR3 is 14 amino acids long. The CDR3 loop is CASRKERGNQPQHF. The DNA of the CDR3 is TGTGCCAGCAGAAAGGAAAGGGGCAATCAGCCCCAGCATTTT.

This clonotype was observed at least ten times. This chain uses TRBV7-9 with TRBJ1-6, with D hard to call. The CDR3 loop spans 12 amino acids. V was pared by 5 bases and J by 18 bases, with 17 bases between. Germline V lookup: CDR1 SEHNR, CDR2 FQNEAQ (reference sequence). The CDR3 DNA is TGTGCCAGCAGCGTCGAAAGCACTCAAGCCCACTTT. It translates to CASSVESTQAHF.

The V gene is TRBV28, the J gene TRBJ2-1; 7 nucleotides align to TRBD1. This CDR3 is 15 amino acids long. Germline CDR1 MDHEN, CDR2 SYDVKM. The V gene end was trimmed by 2 bases and the J gene end by 1 base; junction bases not matched to a gene: 2. The CDR3 is CASSLQDRSYNEQFF. In nucleotides, the CDR3 is TGTGCCAGCAGTTTACAGGACAGGTCCTACAATGAGCAGTTCTTC.

This chain links TRBV5-1 with TRBJ2-7; D is tentatively TRBD1 or TRBD2 (6 bases each). CDR3 length equals 13 residues. Trimming took off 4 bases at V and 1 base at J, with 9 bases between the two ends. Germline lookup yields CDR1 SGHRS and CDR2 YFSETQ. The CDR3 DNA reads TGCGCCAGCAGCGGGGGGCCGTCCTACGAGCAGTACTTC. Translation: CASSGGPSYEQYF.